This T cell receptor (beta chain) was recovered during a study of control samples from healthy donors and cancer patients. The method was immunoSEQ multiplex PCR; TCRdb's version includes in-frame clones alone and lacks a portion of them. In the table there are about 140,000 clones, roughly 90% of which are singletons. V lost 5 bases and J lost 4; bases outside the gene matches: 3. In germline, CDR1 is SEHNR, CDR2 FQNEAQ (reference sequence). The CDR3 extends over 14 amino acids. The receptor's source is a man aged 25 to 40 in good health. The specimen sequenced was blood. This chain joins TRBV7-9 and TRBJ1-4, with TRBD1 identical over 8 bases. CDR3 sequence (DNA): TGTGCCAGCAGCGTGACAGGGGATAATGAAAAACTGTTTTTT. Protein product: CASSVTGDNEKLFF.